Presented here are 29 T cell receptor beta chains from one specimen sequenced in a study of blood T cell repertoires in COVID-19. Clones were read by immunoSEQ multiplex PCR, and TCRdb kept only the in-frame ones, dropping some. The sample carries a few hundred thousand clones, more than 75% recorded once. Sequencing input: PBMCs or T cells enriched from blood (not recorded which). The receptor set was obtained from a man aged 40-55 years in a cohort exposed to, infected with or recovered from COVID-19 (not recorded which).

CDR3 in DNA: TGTGCAAGTCGCCCCACAGGGAGGGCTGAAGCTTTCTTT. Translating gives CASRPTGRAEAFF. The chain uses TRBV12-2 and TRBJ1-1. TRBV12-2 is a known pseudogene. The CDR3 length is 13 residues.

The chain employs TRBV2 and TRBJ2-2; perhaps TRBD1 as D (6 bases). V dropped 7 bases and J dropped 2 bases, with 11 bases sitting between them. The CDR3 is 14 residues long. Germline loops: CDR1 SNHLY, CDR2 FYNNEI. The CDR3 DNA reads as TGTGCCAGCACGCGGACAGAAAACACCGGGGAGCTGTTTTTT. Protein: CASTRTENTGELFF.

This clone was observed a handful of times. V gene TRBV6-5 combines with J gene TRBJ1-1, with a tentative D call TRBD1 (6 bases). Germline V lookup: CDR1 MNHEY, CDR2 SVGAGI. The CDR3 totals 13 residues. V lost 5 bases and J lost 6, with 13 bases in between. The CDR3 bases are TGTGCCAGCAGTCAACAGGGTCGGTCTGAAGCTTTCTTT. This translates into CASSQQGRSEAFF.

This chain joins TRBV2 and TRBJ2-3; 14 bases line up with TRBD2. V dropped 10 bases and J dropped 6; count of bases not matched to a gene: 9. The CDR3 consists of 15 residues. CDR1 is SNHLY, CDR2 FYNNEI, per germline. CDR3: CANQPTSGRVDTQYF. As DNA, the CDR3 is TGTGCCAACCAGCCGACTAGCGGGAGGGTGGATACGCAGTATTTT.

The chain recombines TRBV9 with TRBJ2-3; TRBD2 matches at 12 bases. Germline trimming cut 0 bases from V and 4 bases from J; bases unmatched to any gene: 6. The germline gives CDR1 SGDLS, CDR2 YYNGEE. The CDR3 spans 17 residues. As DNA, the CDR3 is TGTGCCAGCAGCGTAGGCCCTAGCGGGAGGGGGCCAGATACGCAGTATTTT. Translating it yields CASSVGPSGRGPDTQYF.

V and J are TRBV27 and TRBJ2-5, with 7 bases that match TRBD2. CDR3 length: 14 amino acids. The ends lost 4 bases at V and 4 bases at J; junction bases unmatched: 6. Per the germline V gene, CDR1 is MNHEY and CDR2 is SMNVEV (reference sequence). The CDR3: CASSSAGDGETQYF. For the CDR3, the DNA is TGTGCCAGCAGTTCCGCGGGGGACGGAGAGACCCAGTACTTC.

This chain uses TRBV9 with TRBJ2-1, with 12 bases lining up with TRBD2. Germline V lookup: CDR1 SGDLS, CDR2 YYNGEE. The junction had 4 bases not matched to a gene; V was cut back by 3 bases and J by 9 bases. The CDR3 loop spans 14 amino acids. This CDR3 is CASSERTSGTEQFF. CDR3 sequence (DNA): TGTGCCAGCAGCGAGCGGACTAGCGGGACTGAGCAGTTCTTC. Based on the CDR3 plus reference TRBV9 and TRBJ2-1, the full variable domain is DSGVTQTPKHLITATGQRVTLRCSPRSGDLSVYWYQQSLDQGLQFLIQYYNGEERAKGNILERFSAQQFPDLHSELNLSSLELGDSALYFCASSERTSGTEQFFGPGTRLTVL.

This chain connects TRBV6-1 to TRBJ2-3, with D uncertain. This CDR3 is 11 amino acids long. Between the trimmed V and J ends, which lost 3 bases and 10 bases, there was a span of 8 bases. Germline V CDR1 and CDR2: MNHNS, SASEGT. CDR3 amino acids: CASSEYSAQYF. The CDR3 DNA follows: TGTGCCAGCAGTGAGTACTCGGCGCAGTATTTT.

The chain has TRBV20-1 and TRBJ1-5; D may be TRBD1 (5 bases). V was trimmed by 3 bases and J by 7 bases, leaving 13 bases between them. Germline V gene data show CDR1 as DFQATT and CDR2 as SNEGSKA (reference sequence). The CDR3 runs 13 residues. The CDR3 nucleotides read TGCAGTGCTAGTCCGCAGGGATCCCAGCCCCAGCATTTT. Its protein is CSASPQGSQPQHF.

This chain joins TRBV7-6 and TRBJ1-5, with TRBD1 as a possible D gene (6 bases). The CDR3 spans 15 residues. Per the germline V gene, CDR1 is SGHVS and CDR2 is FNYEAQ. Trimming took 3 bases from V and 3 from J, leaving 12 bases between them. In DNA form, the CDR3 reads TGTGCCAGCAGCTTTGGCCAGGGGTACAATCAGCCCCAGCATTTT. Amino acids: CASSFGQGYNQPQHF.

V is TRBV15 and J is TRBJ2-7; weak D call: TRBD2 (6 bases). The CDR3 is made up of 14 amino acids. Germline V lookup: CDR1 LNHNV, CDR2 YYDKDF (reference sequence). The V end lost 3 bases, the J end lost 2 bases, and 11 bases lay between the germline ends. CDR3 DNA: TGTGCCACCAGCAGGGACGCGGGAACCTACGAGCAGTACTTC. As protein: CATSRDAGTYEQYF. The full variable domain, its missing parts supplied by reference TRBV15 and TRBJ2-7, is DAMVIQNPRYQVTQFGKPVTLSCSQTLNHNVMYWYQQKSSQAPKLLFHYYDKDFNNEADTPDNFQSRRPNTSFCFLDIRSPGLGDTAMYLCATSRDAGTYEQYFGPGTRLTVT.

The chain has TRBV5-1 and TRBJ2-7, with 15 nucleotides matching TRBD2. V was pared by 4 bases and J by 2 bases, with 4 bases of the junction left unmatched. There are 16 residues in the CDR3. CDR1 and CDR2 from the germline V gene are SGHRS and YFSETQ. In DNA form, the CDR3 reads TGCGCCAGCAGCCCCGGGACTAGCGGGAGGACCTACGAGCAGTACTTC. Protein sequence: CASSPGTSGRTYEQYF. The full variable domain, in which reference TRBV5-1 and TRBJ2-7 provide the parts outside the CDR3, is KAGVTQTPRYLIKTRGQQVTLSCSPISGHRSVSWYQQTPGQGLQFLFEYFSETQRNKGNFPGRFSGRQFSNSRSEMNVSTLELGDSALYLCASSPGTSGRTYEQYFGPGTRLTVT.

This chain links TRBV29-1 with TRBJ1-1; no definite D call. The ends were cut back, 6 bases at V and 3 bases at J, with 11 bases in the middle. Germline values: CDR1 SQVTM, CDR2 ANQGSEA. CDR3 length equals 12 residues. CDR3: CSVQESYTEAFF. In nucleotides, the CDR3 is TGCAGCGTCCAGGAATCGTACACTGAAGCTTTCTTT.

The chain couples TRBV19 to TRBJ2-3; 9 bases agree with TRBD1. In germline, CDR1 is LNHDA, CDR2 SQIVND (reference sequence). V shed 5 bases, J shed 4 bases, and the junction held 7 bases outside the gene matches. CDR3 length equals 15 residues. CDR3 amino acids: CASSADRQGADTQYF. DNA of the CDR3: TGTGCCAGTAGTGCGGACAGACAGGGGGCAGATACGCAGTATTTT.

This chain joins TRBV4-1 and TRBJ2-7, with 7 positions matching TRBD1. CDR3 length equals 15 residues. Germline assignment: CDR1 MGHRA and CDR2 YSYEKL. V dropped 5 bases and J dropped 2; count of bases not matched to a gene: 9. In nucleotides, the CDR3 is TGCGCCAGCAGCTACTCCCCGGGACAGCCCTACGAGCAGTACTTC. Its translation: CASSYSPGQPYEQYF.

The rearrangement joins TRBV14 to TRBJ1-2, with TRBD1 matching 12 bases. The CDR3 loop spans 16 amino acids. The ends lost 6 bases at V and 8 bases at J; junction bases unmatched: 13. Per germline, CDR1 SGHDN and CDR2 FVKESK. DNA for the CDR3: TGTGCCAGCAGTCCAGACCGGGACAGGGGGCGACAGGGCTACACCTTC. Protein product: CASSPDRDRGRQGYTF.

The chain couples TRBV12-3 or TRBV12-4 to TRBJ1-1; D might be TRBD1 (5 bases). The CDR3 is made up of 11 amino acids. The ends were cut back, 3 bases at V and 10 bases at J, with 9 bases in the middle. The CDR3 DNA reads TGTGCCAGCAGTTTTTGGGGGGGAGCTTTCTTT. This gives the protein CASSFWGGAFF.

This chain connects TRBV18 to TRBJ1-1; D unclear. This CDR3 comprises 14 residues. Between the trimmed V and J ends, which lost 1 base and 1 base, there was a span of 7 bases. The germline V gene encodes CDR1 KGHSH and CDR2 LQKENI. CDR3 bases: TGTGCCAGCTCACCACAAGAGGGGAACACTGAAGCTTTCTTT. Translating it yields CASSPQEGNTEAFF.

This clone was seen just once. The chain joins TRBV5-6 to TRBJ2-3, with 13 bases aligning to TRBD2. CDR1 is SGHDT and CDR2 is YYEEEE in the germline V gene. The V and J ends lost 4 bases and 1 base, in that order; junction bases with no gene match: 3. The CDR3 runs 16 residues. CDR3 bases: TGTGCCAGCAGCGGCGGACTAGCGGGAGGCACAGATACGCAGTATTTT. Protein product: CASSGGLAGGTDTQYF.

This chain joins TRBV11-2 and TRBJ2-7; 8 bases line up with TRBD2. The V gene's germline CDR1 is SGHAT and CDR2 FQNNGV. Trimming took 3 bases from V and 1 from J; bases not matched to a gene: 8. This CDR3 contains 16 residues. The CDR3 DNA is TGTGCCAGCAGCTTTGGGAATAGCGGGAAATCCTACGAGCAGTACTTC. Translated: CASSFGNSGKSYEQYF.

The chain links TRBV4-1 to TRBJ2-5; 7 nucleotides align to TRBD1. This CDR3 has 14 residues. Germline lookup yields CDR1 MGHRA and CDR2 YSYEKL. V lost 1 base to trimming and J lost 2 bases; unmatched junction nucleotides: 1. CDR3 bases: TGCGCCAGCAGCCAAGCACAGGGGCAAGAGACCCAGTACTTC. Residues: CASSQAQGQETQYF.

The rearrangement uses TRBV9 and TRBJ2-1, with D maybe TRBD2 (5 bases). The germline gives CDR1 SGDLS, CDR2 YYNGEE. This CDR3 has 15 amino acids. V gave up 4 bases and J gave up 8 bases, with 19 bases separating them. CDR3 in amino acids: CASSTSRTFSDEQFF. Written as DNA, the CDR3 is TGTGCCAGCAGCACATCCCGGACTTTCTCCGATGAGCAGTTCTTC.

V and J are TRBV5-1 and TRBJ2-1; D gene unclear. The CDR3 contains 14 residues. Germline V gene lookup returns CDR1 SGHRS and CDR2 YFSETQ. Trimming left V 0 bases short and J 6 bases short, with 10 bases between. In DNA, the CDR3 is TGCGCCAGCAGCTTGGGACGGCCGGGCAATGAGCAGTTCTTC. Protein product: CASSLGRPGNEQFF.

The V and J genes are TRBV11-2 and TRBJ2-7; 7 positions match TRBD1. This CDR3 is 15 amino acids long. The germline gives CDR1 SGHAT, CDR2 FQNNGV. V dropped 6 bases and J dropped 3; count of bases not matched to a gene: 11. DNA for the CDR3: TGTGCCAGCAGGACTGTTCGTGACAGGGACTACGAGCAGTACTTC. This codes for CASRTVRDRDYEQYF.

The chain uses TRBV5-1 and TRBJ2-3; TRBD2 agrees at 9 bases. Germline CDR1 SGHRS, CDR2 YFSETQ. J gave up 0 bases and V 3 bases, and 2 bases lay outside the gene matches. The CDR3 spans 15 residues. The CDR3 sequence: CASSSTSGSTDTQYF. In DNA, the CDR3 is TGCGCCAGCAGCTCTACTAGCGGGAGCACAGATACGCAGTATTTT. The whole variable domain, remainder taken from reference TRBV5-1 and TRBJ2-3, is KAGVTQTPRYLIKTRGQQVTLSCSPISGHRSVSWYQQTPGQGLQFLFEYFSETQRNKGNFPGRFSGRQFSNSRSEMNVSTLELGDSALYLCASSSTSGSTDTQYFGPGTRLTVL.

The chain is built from TRBV3-1 (or the pseudogene TRBV3-2) and TRBJ1-1; TRBD1 might be the D (5 bases). The CDR3 loop spans 14 amino acids. CDR1 and CDR2 (germline): LGHDT, YNNKEL (reference sequence). V gave up 2 bases and J gave up 5 bases, with 12 bases separating them. In DNA form, the CDR3 reads TGTGCCAGCAGCCAATACGGCGGGGGGACTGAAGCTTTCTTT. It translates to CASSQYGGGTEAFF.

The V gene is TRBV9, the J gene TRBJ2-1, with 7 bases that match TRBD2. Trimming took 0 bases from V and 1 from J; bases not matched to a gene: 4. Germline assignment: CDR1 SGDLS and CDR2 YYNGEE. This CDR3 is 16 amino acids long. The CDR3 region is CASSVGTSASYNEQFF. CDR3 nucleotides: TGTGCCAGCAGCGTAGGAACTAGCGCTTCCTACAATGAGCAGTTCTTC.

The chain employs TRBV10-3 and TRBJ1-5; D unresolved. CDR1 and CDR2 (germline): ENHRY, SYGVKD. The V end was cut by 3 bases, the J end by 6 bases, with 15 bases between. The CDR3 length is 15 residues. The CDR3 reads CAISDEGGMVQPQHF. CDR3 nucleotides: TGTGCCATCAGTGATGAGGGAGGAATGGTTCAGCCCCAGCATTTT.

This chain's CDR3 is CASSPPGPSADEQFF. In nucleotides, the CDR3 is TGTGCCAGCAGCCCTCCAGGGCCCTCGGCGGATGAGCAGTTCTTC. The rearrangement joins TRBV7-8 to TRBJ2-1, with D possibly being TRBD1 (5 bases). The ends were cut back, 5 bases at V and 8 bases at J, with 19 bases in the middle. Germline V lookup: CDR1 SGHVS, CDR2 FQNEAQ. This CDR3 is built from 15 residues.